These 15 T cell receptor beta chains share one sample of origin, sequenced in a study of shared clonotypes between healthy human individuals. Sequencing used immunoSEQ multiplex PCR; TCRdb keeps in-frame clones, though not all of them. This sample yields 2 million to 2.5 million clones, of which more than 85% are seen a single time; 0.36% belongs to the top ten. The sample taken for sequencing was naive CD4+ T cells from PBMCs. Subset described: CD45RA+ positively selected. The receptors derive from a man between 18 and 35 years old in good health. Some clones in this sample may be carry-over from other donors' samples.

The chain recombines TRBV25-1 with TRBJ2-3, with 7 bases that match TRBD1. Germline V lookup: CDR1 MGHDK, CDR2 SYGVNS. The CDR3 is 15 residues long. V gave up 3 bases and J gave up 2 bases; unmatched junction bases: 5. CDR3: CASSDADRPTDTQYF. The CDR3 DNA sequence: TGTGCCAGCAGTGATGCGGACAGGCCCACAGATACGCAGTATTTT.

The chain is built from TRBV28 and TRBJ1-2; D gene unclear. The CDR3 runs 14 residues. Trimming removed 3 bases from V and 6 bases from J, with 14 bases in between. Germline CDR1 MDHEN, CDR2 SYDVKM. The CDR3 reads CASSFPDGADGYTF. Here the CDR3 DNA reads TGTGCCAGCAGTTTCCCTGACGGTGCGGATGGCTACACCTTC.

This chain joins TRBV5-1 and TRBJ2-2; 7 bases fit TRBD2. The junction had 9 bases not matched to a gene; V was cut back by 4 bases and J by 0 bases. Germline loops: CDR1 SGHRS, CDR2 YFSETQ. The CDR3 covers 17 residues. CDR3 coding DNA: TGCGCCAGCAGCCCGGGACCTGCGGGAGCGAACACCGGGGAGCTGTTTTTT. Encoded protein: CASSPGPAGANTGELFF. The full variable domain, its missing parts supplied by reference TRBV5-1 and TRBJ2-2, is KAGVTQTPRYLIKTRGQQVTLSCSPISGHRSVSWYQQTPGQGLQFLFEYFSETQRNKGNFPGRFSGRQFSNSRSEMNVSTLELGDSALYLCASSPGPAGANTGELFFGEGSRLTVL.

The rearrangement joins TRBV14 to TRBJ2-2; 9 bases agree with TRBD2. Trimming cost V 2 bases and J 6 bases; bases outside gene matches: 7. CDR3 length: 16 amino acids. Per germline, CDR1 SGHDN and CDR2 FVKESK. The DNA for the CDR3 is TGTGCCAGCAGCCAAAATGCGGGAGGGCCCTCCGGGGAGCTGTTTTTT. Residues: CASSQNAGGPSGELFF.

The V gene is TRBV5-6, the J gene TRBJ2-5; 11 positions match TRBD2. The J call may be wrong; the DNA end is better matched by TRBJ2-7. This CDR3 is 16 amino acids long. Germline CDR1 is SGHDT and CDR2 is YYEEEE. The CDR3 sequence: CASSLVAGGPRVEQYF. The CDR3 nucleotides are TGTGCCAGCAGCTTGGTAGCGGGAGGGCCTCGTGTCGAGCAGTACTTC.

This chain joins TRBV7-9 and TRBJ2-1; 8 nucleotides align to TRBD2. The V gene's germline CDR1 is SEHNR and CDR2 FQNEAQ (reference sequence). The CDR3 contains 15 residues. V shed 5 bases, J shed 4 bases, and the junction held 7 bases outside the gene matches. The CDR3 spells CASSPLSGTYNEQFF. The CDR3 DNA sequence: TGTGCCAGCAGCCCCCTTAGCGGGACTTACAATGAGCAGTTCTTC.

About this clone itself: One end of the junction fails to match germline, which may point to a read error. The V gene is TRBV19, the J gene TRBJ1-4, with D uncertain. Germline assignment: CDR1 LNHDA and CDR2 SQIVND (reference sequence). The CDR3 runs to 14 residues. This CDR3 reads CASRIGRDNEKLFF. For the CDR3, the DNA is TGTGCCAGTAGGATAGGACGGGATAATGAAAAACTGTTTTTT.

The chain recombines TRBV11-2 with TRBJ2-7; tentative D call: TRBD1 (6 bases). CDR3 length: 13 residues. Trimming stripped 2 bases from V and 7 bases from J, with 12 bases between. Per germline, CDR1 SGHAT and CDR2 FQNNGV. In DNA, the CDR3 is TGTGCCAGCAGCTTATTGACAGGTGTGGAGCAGTACTTC. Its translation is CASSLLTGVEQYF.

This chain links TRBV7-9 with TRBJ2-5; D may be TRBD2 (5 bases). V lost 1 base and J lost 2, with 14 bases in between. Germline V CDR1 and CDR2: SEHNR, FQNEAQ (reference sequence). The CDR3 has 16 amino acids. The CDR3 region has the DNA TGTGCCAGCAGCTTAGTTCCTGCTAGCCCACAAGAGACCCAGTACTTC. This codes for CASSLVPASPQETQYF. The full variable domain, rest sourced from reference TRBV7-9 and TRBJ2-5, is DTGVSQNPRHKITKRGQNVTFRCDPISEHNRLYWYRQTLGQGPEFLTYFQNEAQLEKSRLLSDRFSAERPKGSFSTLEIQRTEQGDSAMYLCASSLVPASPQETQYFGPGTRLLVL.

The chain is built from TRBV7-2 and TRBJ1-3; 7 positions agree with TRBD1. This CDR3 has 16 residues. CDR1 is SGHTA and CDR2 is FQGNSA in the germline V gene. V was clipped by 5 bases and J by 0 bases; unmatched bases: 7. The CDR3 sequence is CASSLQGTLSGNTIYF. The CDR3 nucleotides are TGTGCCAGCAGCCTACAGGGGACCCTCTCTGGAAACACCATATATTTT.

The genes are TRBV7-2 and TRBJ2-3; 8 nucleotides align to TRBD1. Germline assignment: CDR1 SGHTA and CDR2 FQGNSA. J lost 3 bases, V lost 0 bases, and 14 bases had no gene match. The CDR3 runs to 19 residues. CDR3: CASSLAVIGQGLVTDTQYF. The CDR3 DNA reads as TGTGCCAGCAGCTTAGCCGTGATCGGACAGGGTTTAGTGACAGATACGCAGTATTTT.

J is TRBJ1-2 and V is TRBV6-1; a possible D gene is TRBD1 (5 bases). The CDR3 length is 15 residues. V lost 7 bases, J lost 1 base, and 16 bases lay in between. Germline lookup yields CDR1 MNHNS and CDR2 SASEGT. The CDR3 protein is CASIRGRAVNYGYTF. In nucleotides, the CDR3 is TGTGCCAGCATCCGTGGCAGGGCGGTTAACTATGGCTACACCTTC.

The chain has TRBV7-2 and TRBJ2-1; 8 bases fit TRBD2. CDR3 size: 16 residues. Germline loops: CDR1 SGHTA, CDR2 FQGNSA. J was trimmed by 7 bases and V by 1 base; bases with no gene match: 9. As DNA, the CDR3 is TGTGCCAGCAGCTTAGGATGGCGACGGGAGGGGAATGAGCAGTTCTTC. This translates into CASSLGWRREGNEQFF.

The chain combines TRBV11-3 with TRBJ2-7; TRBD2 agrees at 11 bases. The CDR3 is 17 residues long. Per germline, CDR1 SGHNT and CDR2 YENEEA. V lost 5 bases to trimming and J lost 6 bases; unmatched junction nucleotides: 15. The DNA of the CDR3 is TGTGCCAGCAGCCCAGATGCGGGACTAGCGGACCTGGGCGAGCAGTACTTC. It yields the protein CASSPDAGLADLGEQYF. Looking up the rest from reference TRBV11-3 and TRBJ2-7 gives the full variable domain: EAGVVQSPRYKIIEKKQPVAFWCNPISGHNTLYWYLQNLGQGPELLIRYENEEAVDDSQLPKDRFSAERLKGVDSTLKIQPAELGDSAVYLCASSPDAGLADLGEQYFGPGTRLTVT.

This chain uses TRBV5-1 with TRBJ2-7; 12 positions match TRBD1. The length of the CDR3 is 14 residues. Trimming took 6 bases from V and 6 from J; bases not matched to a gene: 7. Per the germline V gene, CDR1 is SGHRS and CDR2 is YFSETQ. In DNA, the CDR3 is TGCGCCAGCACAGCGGGGACAGGGGGCGGCGAGCAGTACTTC. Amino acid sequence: CASTAGTGGGEQYF.